The clone carrying this TCR beta chain was counted ten times or more. Researchers prepared the TCRbeta library using unique molecular identifiers, the study reports. TCRdb re-derived calls from the PCR reads in MiXCR, one entry per CDR3 protein. The sample carries just over 350,000 distinct CDR3 sequences, 10% to 15% recorded once. The CDR3 has 13 residues. Trimming shortened V by 4 bases and J by 3 bases, and 9 bases separated the two germline ends. The data derive from a study of T-cell reconstitution after alpha-beta-depleted transplantation in children. This sequence originates from a human donor who donated a stem cell graft to a child with Fanconi anemia. The chain has TRBV12-3 or TRBV12-4 and TRBJ2-5, with TRBD2 as a possible D gene (6 bases). This specimen consisted of PBMCs, obtained from the stem cell graft. The CDR3 is CASSSGGKETQYF. The CDR3 DNA follows: TGTGCCAGCAGTTCCGGAGGGAAAGAGACCCAGTACTTC.